This T cell receptor beta chain was recovered during a study of tumor-infiltrating lymphocytes in localized non-small cell lung cancer. This table comes from immunoSEQ multiplex PCR, and its TCRdb copy is limited to in-frame clones, with some not included. The table records 6,600 or so clones, about 74% of them present only once. This CDR3 region has 15 residues. The junction had 7 bases not matched to a gene; V was cut back by 5 bases and J by 5 bases. Looked up from germline, CDR1 is SGHTA and CDR2 is FQGNSA. Sequencing input: lung tumor tissue. The genes are TRBV7-2 and TRBJ1-4; 8 positions agree with TRBD1. This sequence was found in a human donor with non-small cell lung cancer. The CDR3 DNA reads TGTGCCAGCAGCGCCCAGGGGGCGGTCAATGAAAAACTGTTTTTT. As protein: CASSAQGAVNEKLFF.